The source of this T cell receptor (beta chain) is a study of shared clonotypes between healthy human individuals (dated by TCRdb to 2018 to 2021). For context, the study as a whole: The cohort comprised a couple of women and a few men aged 18 to 49 years. For each donor, CD4 naive and CD4 memory were each run on three plates, CD8 naive on two plates, and CD8 memory on one plate. The study deeply sequenced blood TCR repertoires of five healthy adults to estimate repertoire size and the extent of clonotype sharing between individuals. Different laboratories and diverse techniques were used to prepare libraries and sequence TCR repertoires, to increase sequencing depth and limit assay-specific biases. Between about 0.8 and 9 billion PBMCs per donor were obtained by leukapheresis. Summary of the overall study and its limitations: The small number of donors limited the genetic and exposure-history diversity represented. Larger estimated clonotype richness was generally found for naive subsets than for memory subsets. Even with the large sequencing depth, rarefaction of the sorted-subset datasets indicated that sequencing was incomplete. Sampling was restricted to blood, and TCR repertoires in tissue are likely to differ from TCR repertoires in blood. Clonotypes shared by all four sorted-subset donors showed higher generation probabilities than non-shared clonotypes. About 4.5% of naive CD4, 3.5% of naive CD8, approximately 2.2% of memory CD4, and 0.4% of memory CD8 clonotypes were shared across several donors. Based on pairwise subsampling, the degree of clonotype sharing among donors was expected to be affected by sequencing depth.

Using the deep immunoSEQ assay, multiplex PCR amplified TCR CDR3 regions from genomic DNA. For each cell subset, the extracted genomic DNA was distributed evenly across all wells of several immunoSEQ 96-well plates, and each plate served as one replicate. For sorted subsets, each replicate PCR was loaded with 200 ng genomic DNA, equivalent to 30,000 or so T cell genomes. Purified libraries were quantified with a Qubit 3.0 fluorometer, sized on a Bioanalyzer 2100, and re-quantified with the KAPA Library Quantification kit. Every immunoSEQ 96-well plate was sequenced on a separate single-read 150-cycle Illumina NextSeq 550 flow cell. On the authors' methods: Because only junctional sequences without quality scores were contained in the immunoSEQ output, filtering matching that applied to full-length reads could not be performed. To assign V/J genes and CDR3, sequences were annotated using PyIR, a Python wrapper for IgBLAST v1.9, with IMGT germline references. Reads were filtered out if the reads had weak V/J assignments (E-value above 1e-6), no CDR3, stop codons, out-of-frame junctions, or ambiguous translated residues. V3J clonotypes were defined by identical inferred V gene, J gene, and CDR3 amino acid sequence. The percentage overlap between two repertoires was calculated by dividing the number of shared unique clonotypes by the size of the smaller repertoire. RTK rarefaction, the Chao1 estimator, and Recon v2.1 estimates of unobserved clonotypes were used to assess repertoire richness. OLGA was used to compute generation probabilities for all TCRbeta clonotypes that the gDNA method yielded from a handful of donors. Drawn from immuneACCESS, this table holds only the in-frame rearrangements with V and J called that TCRdb kept. Clones are partly lost; checked studies trace under half to an unresolved V gene and leave the rest unexplained. V, J and clone size reflect that table, while D and trimming were determined from the DNA. For this sample the table gives about 820,000 clones, of which 80% to 95% were detected only once. Of the sample, 20% to 30% is held by the ten largest clones.

The CDR3 spans 15 residues, from the cysteine through the phenylalanine. Only the CDR3 part of the read is kept: 45 bases, read in frame from the first base. Looking up the germline V gene yields CDR1 SGHTA and CDR2 FQGTGA. Trimming takes 4 bases from V and 1 base from J, and the germline ends sit 12 bases apart. CD8 naive samples were CD45RO-negative cells positively selected for CCR7, giving a CD45RA+CCR7+ population that excluded TemRA cells. The donors were healthy, HIV-negative adults with no recently reported acute infections or vaccinations. All donors were Caucasian adults living in Nashville, Tennessee, USA. Blood was collected by leukapheresis, and PBMCs were isolated by Ficoll-Histopaque density gradient centrifugation and then cryopreserved in liquid nitrogen vapor phase. Purity and quantity of every magnetically sorted T cell population were checked by analytical flow cytometry. Each sorted fraction had its genomic DNA isolated and then quantified by UV absorbance on a Nanodrop 2000c.

Of note for this clone: The specificity of this receptor is unknown. It has no much larger one-base neighbor in the sample; base qualities were not kept.

The sequence was collected from a man aged 25-45 years in good health. The rearrangement combines TRBV7-3 with TRBJ2-3, with a weak D call of TRBD2 (6 bases match). The source material was naive CD8+ T cells sorted from blood. The sample's cell subset or site, from its label and the paper: CD45RA+CCR7+. The CDR3 is CASSSWGEGTDTQYF. DNA sequence: TGTGCCAGCAGCTCATGGGGGGAAGGCACAGATACGCAGTATTTT.